The entry below gives a single T cell receptor beta chain sequence along with its context. The data were taken from a study of blood T cell repertoires in COVID-19. The ends were cut back, 0 bases at V and 2 bases at J, with 17 bases in the middle. The CDR3 is 17 residues long. The germline V gene has CDR1 MNHEY and CDR2 SMNVEV (reference sequence). Profiled with immunoSEQ multiplex PCR; TCRdb holds only in-frame clones, not every one. The table has around 78,000 clones, just over 85% seen once. The V call is TRBV27, the J call TRBJ2-7; D remains unclear. This TCR was recovered from a man aged 45-65 years with active or convalescent COVID-19. The sample consisted of peripheral blood. CDR3 sequence: CASSLSKEPSYAYEQYF. The CDR3 nucleotides read TGTGCCAGCAGTTTATCGAAAGAGCCCTCGTACGCCTACGAGCAGTACTTC.